This TCR beta chain appears in the sequencing data of a study of Graves' ophthalmopathy and Graves' hyperthyroidism. Trimming took 0 bases from V and 4 from J, leaving 10 bases between them. Per the germline V gene, CDR1 is SGHRS and CDR2 is YFSETQ. The CDR3 totals 15 residues. This clonotype was observed a few times. Its target is unknown. The authors amplified TCR beta CDR3 regions from RNA transcripts. HTBI primers served in a first-round RT-PCR, which a second-round multiplex PCR followed. MiXCR was run by TCRdb on the multiplex PCR reads, yielding one entry per CDR3 protein. The sample has hundreds of thousands of distinct CDR3 sequences; about a fifth are singletons. Study-level points and caveats: Using a 13-signature model, the authors split ophthalmopathy from stable hyperthyroidism, with about 90% sensitivity and around 84% specificity. For predicting ophthalmopathy progression, the model had 60% to 71% sensitivity and nearly 75% specificity.

The term stable hyperthyroidism indicated an absence of ophthalmopathy within 18 months of follow-up. The source is a woman aged 18-30 years with stable Graves' hyperthyroidism. Some clones in this sample may be carry-over from other donors' samples. The chain is built from TRBV5-1 and TRBJ2-2, with D perhaps TRBD2 (5 bases). Sequenced input: peripheral blood. The DNA of the CDR3 is TGCGCCAGCAGCTTGGGGACTGCCCCCACCGGGGAGCTGTTTTTT. Protein product: CASSLGTAPTGELFF.